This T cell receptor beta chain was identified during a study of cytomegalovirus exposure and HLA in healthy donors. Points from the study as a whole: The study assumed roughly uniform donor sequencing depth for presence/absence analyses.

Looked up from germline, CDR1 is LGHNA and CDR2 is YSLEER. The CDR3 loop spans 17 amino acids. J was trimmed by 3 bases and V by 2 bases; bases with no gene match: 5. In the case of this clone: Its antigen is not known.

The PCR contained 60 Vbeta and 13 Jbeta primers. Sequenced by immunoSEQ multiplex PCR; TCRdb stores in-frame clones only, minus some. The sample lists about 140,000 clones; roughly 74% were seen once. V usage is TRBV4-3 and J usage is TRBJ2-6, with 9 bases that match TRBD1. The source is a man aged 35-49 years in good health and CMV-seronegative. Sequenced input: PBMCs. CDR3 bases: TGCGCCAGCAGCCAAACAGGGGGCGCAGATGGGGCCAACGTCCTGACTTTC. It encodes CASSQTGGADGANVLTF.